Below, one T cell receptor beta chain is given with its context. This clone's antigen is unknown. The record has no base qualities; no much larger clone is one base away. This sample was included in a study of T cell responses to AZD1222 COVID-19 vaccine (dated by TCRdb to the early 2020s). A note on the overall study: AZD1222 recipients with second doses at about 4 weeks or about 12 weeks were pooled, because spike-specific TCR depth and breadth did not differ between schedules. A total of about 230 trial participants underwent TCR sequencing, of whom 207 received two doses of AZD1222 and about 25 received two doses of the MenACWY control vaccine. Enrollment into the trials was organized by age into subgroups of 18-55, 56-69 and 70-plus years, and those subgroups contained roughly 150, 30 and 60 TCR-sequenced participants, respectively. What the authors observed across the whole study: After two AZD1222 doses, both the breadth and the depth of spike-specific TCRs were significantly higher than at day 0 and than in MenACWY recipients. Participants were mostly white British and included more females than males, and it was suggested by the authors that clonal diversity may have been underestimated. The 56-69-year group was small, and its depth increase did not reach significance, likely because of low power. The vaccine-associated CD4 TCRs covered the entire spike protein, and the dominant responses fell in regions 160-218 and 743-854. Nearly half of unique spike-specific TCRs reportedly recognized epitopes outside regions mutated in the B.1.351 and B.1.1.7 variants. No day 14 peak-response samples were available, so repertoires were characterized only after the peak T cell response. Conclusions about previously exposed vaccinees were limited because only a handful of AZD1222 recipients were SARS-CoV-2 seropositive at baseline.

The time point label of this sample denotes: baseline before first vaccination. The vaccinee samples were drawn from two UK trials, COV001 and COV002, one of which was a single-blind randomized controlled phase 2/3 trial testing AZD1222 (ChAdOx1 nCoV-19) in healthy adults. For TCRbeta chain sequencing, PBMC samples from trial participants were taken at day 0 and at day 28 after the second dose. The CDR3 regions of human TCRbeta chains were analyzed by immunosequencing. Under the source paper's analysis protocol: Repertoire TCRs were checked for matches against a reference library of SARS-CoV-2-specific TCRs that had been generated using the MIRA antigen-specificity platform. Breadth was defined as the fraction of unique TCRs that were SARS-CoV-2-associated. Depth was defined as the fraction of total T cells that were SARS-CoV-2-associated. Using the MIRA data, every spike-specific TCR was mapped to the spike region that the TCR reacted to and assigned to either a CD4 or a CD8 class. Log10-transformed breadth and depth values were compared by one-way ANOVA with Sidak's multiple comparisons tests. TCRdb provides this immuneACCESS table in a form limited to in-frame rearrangements. Some clones are lacking; in checked studies, under half of them reflect an unresolved V gene, and why the rest are absent is not known. From that table come the V and J calls and clone size; the DNA was used to work out D and trimming. For this sample the table gives some 120,000 clones, of which about nine tenths were detected only once. 1.1% of the sample lies in the top ten.

From a lookup of the germline V gene, CDR1 and CDR2 are SGHAT and FQNNGV. The V and J ends are trimmed by 5 bases and 4 bases, leaving 11 bases between them. The CDR3 numbers 13 residues from cysteine through phenylalanine. Just the 39-base CDR3 DNA is kept, in frame starting at base 1. The sample in question was peripheral blood, obtained on day 0 of AZD1222 vaccination. This chain joins TRBV11-2 to TRBJ1-1, and the D gene may be TRBD1, 5 bases matching. This TCR was sampled from an adult in good health. The base sequence is TGTGCCAGCAGCCCAAGCGGGGGCACTGAAGCTTTCTTT. This codes for CASSPSGGTEAFF.